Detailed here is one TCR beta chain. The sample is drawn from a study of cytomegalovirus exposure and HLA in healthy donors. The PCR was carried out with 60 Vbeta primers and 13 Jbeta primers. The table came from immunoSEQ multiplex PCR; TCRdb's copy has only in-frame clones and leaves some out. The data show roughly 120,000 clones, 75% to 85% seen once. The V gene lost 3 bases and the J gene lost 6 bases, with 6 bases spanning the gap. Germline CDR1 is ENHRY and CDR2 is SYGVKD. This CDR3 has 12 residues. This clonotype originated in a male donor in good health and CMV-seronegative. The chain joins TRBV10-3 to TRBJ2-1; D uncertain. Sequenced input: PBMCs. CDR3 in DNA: TGTGCCATCAGTGACAGGTCCAATGAGCAGTTCTTC. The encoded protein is CAISDRSNEQFF.